What follows describes a single T cell receptor beta chain. Original methodology: It was from reference gene primer amplification that nucleated cell counts were estimated. The assay was immunoSEQ multiplex PCR, and TCRdb's table has in-frame clones only and misses some. The V and J calls and clone size are taken from that table; D and trimming were inferred from the DNA. This sample has 140,000 to 150,000 clones, with 81% found just once. Trimming removed 7 bases from V and 3 bases from J, with 12 bases in between. The CDR3 is 13 amino acids. CDR1 is SQVTM and CDR2 is ANQGSEA in the germline V gene. This entry belongs to a study of blood T cell repertoires in COVID-19. Looking at the study overall: COVID-19 samples collected from the United States, Italy and Spain covered acute and convalescent phases. In each case, the material was cDNA or gDNA derived from T cells, B-cell-depleted T cells, or PBMCs.

This sequence was found in a human donor in a cohort sampled during active COVID-19. The chain links TRBV29-1 to TRBJ2-2; D is unresolved. The specimen was peripheral blood. The CDR3 bases are TGCAGCGCCGAGACGGGTTACACCGGGGAGCTGTTTTTT. Protein sequence: CSAETGYTGELFF.